Below, one TCR beta chain is given with its context. This record comes from a study of blood T cell repertoires in COVID-19. The authors' processing: Amplification from reference gene primers served as the basis for estimated nucleated cell counts. Method: immunoSEQ multiplex PCR; TCRdb's copy keeps in-frame clones and lacks some. V and J calls plus clone size are reproduced from that table; the DNA served to infer D and trimming. The table lists 150,000 to 200,000 clones, approximately 91% of them singletons. Trimming left V 3 bases short and J 7 bases short, with 19 bases between. The CDR3 is 15 residues long. The germline CDR1 and CDR2 sequences are SGHNT and YYREEE (reference sequence).

The sample was peripheral blood. This receptor was taken from a man between 18 and 29 years old with acute or convalescent COVID-19. This chain uses TRBV5-4 with TRBJ1-2, with D perhaps TRBD1 (5 bases). The CDR3 DNA sequence: TGTGCCAGCAGCTCTGCAACAGGAGTGAAGGGTGGCTACACCTTC. Encoded protein: CASSSATGVKGGYTF.